Listed below are T cell receptor beta chains from one sample, sequenced in a study of OX40 agonist ivuxolimab in advanced cancers. Clones were sequenced by immunoSEQ multiplex PCR, and TCRdb holds only the in-frame ones, with some missing. The profile shows about 25,000 clones, approximately 80% of them singletons. The sample here was CD4+ or CD8+ T cells sorted from blood, taken in a trial of the OX40 agonist ivuxolimab. These receptor sequences come from an adult with an advanced solid tumor such as melanoma, head and neck, liver or kidney cancer. CDR3s include the opening cysteine and the closing phenylalanine or tryptophan. A D gene is named only where the DNA matches it firmly. Size is omitted from some rows. Given values are once, few, many or a class for expanded clones.

>TRBV4-2|15|.|TRBJ1-4|.
TGTGCCAGCAGCCAAGCCGGGGCGCGGAATGAAAAACTGTTTTTT
CASSQAGARNEKLFF
>TRBV5-4|16|.|TRBJ2-5|TRBD2
TGTGCCAGCAGACTGGGACTAGCGGGAATCCAAGAGACCCAGTACTTC
CASRLGLAGIQETQYF
>TRBV12-5|12|.|TRBJ2-7|.
TGTGCTAGTGGTTTGGTCTTCCACGAGCAGTACTTC
CASGLVFHEQYF
>TRBV9|17|once|TRBJ1-3|.
TGTGCCAGCAGCGTAGTGGAGACAGGAGGCTCTGGAAACACCATATATTTT
CASSVVETGGSGNTIYF
>TRBV18|14|.|TRBJ1-6|TRBD1
TGTGCCAGCTCGCCGACAGGGGCTTATTCACCCCTCCACTTT
CASSPTGAYSPLHF
>TRBV27|14|.|TRBJ1-5|.
TGTGCCAGCAGTTTAGGGGGGGTCAATCAGCCCCAGCATTTT
CASSLGGVNQPQHF
>TRBV27|14|.|TRBJ2-7|TRBD1
TGTGCCAGCAGCTCCCGGACAGGGTTTTACGAGCAGTACTTC
CASSSRTGFYEQYF
>TRBV7-7|13|.|TRBJ1-2|TRBD1
TGTGCTAGCAGCCGATGGACAGGGAGGGGCTACACCTTC
CASSRWTGRGYTF
>TRBV6-5|13|.|TRBJ1-1|.
TGTGCCAGCGGGGACACCCCGAACACTGAAGCTTTCTTT
CASGDTPNTEAFF
>TRBV19|15|.|TRBJ2-1|TRBD1
TGTGCCAGTACCATGGGACAGGGCCCCTACAATGAGCAGTTCTTC
CASTMGQGPYNEQFF
>TRBV7-7|13|.|TRBJ2-5|.
TGTGCTAGCAGCTTAGACCGGGGGGAGACCCAGTACTTC
CASSLDRGETQYF
>TRBV7-3|14|.|TRBJ2-3|.
TGTGCCAGCAGCTTAGCGGGAAGCACAGATACGCAGTATTTT
CASSLAGSTDTQYF
>TRBV11-2|14|.|TRBJ2-7|TRBD2
TGTGCCAGCAGCGCCGGGACTACCTCCTACGAGCAGTACTTC
CASSAGTTSYEQYF
>TRBV7-2|16|.|TRBJ2-4|.
TGTGCCAGCAGCTTACGGGCGCAACTAGCCAAAAACATTCAGTACTTC
CASSLRAQLAKNIQYF
>TRBV2|16|.|TRBJ2-2|TRBD2
TGTGCCAGCAGTGCCTTACTAGCGGGAGGGACCGGGGAGCTGTTTTTT
CASSALLAGGTGELFF
>TRBV5-1|13|few|TRBJ1-1|TRBD1
TGCGCCAGCAGCTTGTGGCAGGGGGTTGAAGCTTTCTTT
CASSLWQGVEAFF
>TRBV4-3|17|.|TRBJ1-1|TRBD1
TGCGCCAGCAGCCAAGATCCTGGACAGGTCAAGGACACTGAAGCTTTCTTT
CASSQDPGQVKDTEAFF
>TRBV5-4|12|.|TRBJ1-2|.
TGTGCCACCACACGGAGGGACTATGGCTACACCTTC
CATTRRDYGYTF
>TRBV28|14|medium-sized|TRBJ2-1|TRBD2
TGTGCCGGGGCCCCGGCGGGGGAGTTCAATGAGCAGTTCTTC
CAGAPAGEFNEQFF
>TRBV11-3|15|.|TRBJ2-3|.
TGTGCCAGCAGCTTAGGAAGGCAGAGCACAGATACGCAGTATTTT
CASSLGRQSTDTQYF
>TRBV6-1|16|.|TRBJ2-3|TRBD2
TGTGCCAGCAGTGATTGGGGGGGAGGGGTCACAGATACGCAGTATTTT
CASSDWGGGVTDTQYF
>TRBV7-9|12|.|TRBJ2-7|.
TGTGCCAGCAGCGGGGGACGGAGGGAGCAGTACTTC
CASSGGRREQYF
>TRBV6-5|14|.|TRBJ2-7|.
TGTGCCAGCAGTTACTTGGGCCAGACCTACGAGCAGTACTTC
CASSYLGQTYEQYF
>TRBV14|10|.|TRBJ2-1|.
TGTGCCAGCAGCCAGGAAGAGCAGTTCTTC
CASSQEEQFF
>TRBV7-6|12|.|TRBJ2-7|.
TGTGCCAGCAGCACTGCGGGAAGCGAGCAGTACTTC
CASSTAGSEQYF
>TRBV5-6|14|.|TRBJ2-3|TRBD1
TGTGCCAGCAGCTCCCGGACAGGCGCAGATACGCAGTATTTT
CASSSRTGADTQYF
>TRBV7-6|13|.|TRBJ1-2|TRBD1
TGTGCCAGCAGCCCAGGACAGGGGGAGGGCTACACCTTC
CASSPGQGEGYTF
>TRBV6-5|14|.|TRBJ1-1|TRBD1
TGTGCCAGCAGTAACAGGGGCCGGGACGCTGAAGCTTTCTTT
CASSNRGRDAEAFF
>TRBV9|17|.|TRBJ2-3|.
TGTGCCAGCAGCGGAGGAGCCGGGTTGACGGGAACAGATACGCAGTATTTT
CASSGGAGLTGTDTQYF
>TRBV19|16|.|TRBJ2-1|TRBD2
TGTGCCAGTAGTACCGTAGCGGGAGGGCCCTTAAAGGAGCAGTTCTTC
CASSTVAGGPLKEQFF